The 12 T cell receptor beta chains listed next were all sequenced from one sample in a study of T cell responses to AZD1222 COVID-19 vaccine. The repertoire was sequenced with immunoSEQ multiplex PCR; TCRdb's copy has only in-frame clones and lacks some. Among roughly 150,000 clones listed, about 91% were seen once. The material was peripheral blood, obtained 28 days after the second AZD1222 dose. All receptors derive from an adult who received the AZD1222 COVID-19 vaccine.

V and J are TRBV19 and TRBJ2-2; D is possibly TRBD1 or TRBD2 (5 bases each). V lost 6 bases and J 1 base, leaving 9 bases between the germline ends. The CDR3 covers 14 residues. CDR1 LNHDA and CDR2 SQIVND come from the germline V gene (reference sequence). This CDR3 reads CASSWDGNTGELFF. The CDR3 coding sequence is TGTGCCAGTAGCTGGGACGGGAACACCGGGGAGCTGTTTTTT.

This CDR3 is CASSQGSSGQGWSYGYTF. CDR3 DNA: TGTGCCAGCAGCCAAGGGTCCTCTGGACAGGGTTGGTCCTATGGCTACACCTTC. The chain couples TRBV14 to TRBJ1-2; 8 positions agree with TRBD1. V was pared by 1 base and J by 4 bases, with 14 bases of the junction left unmatched. The CDR3 extends over 18 amino acids. In germline, CDR1 is SGHDN, CDR2 FVKESK.

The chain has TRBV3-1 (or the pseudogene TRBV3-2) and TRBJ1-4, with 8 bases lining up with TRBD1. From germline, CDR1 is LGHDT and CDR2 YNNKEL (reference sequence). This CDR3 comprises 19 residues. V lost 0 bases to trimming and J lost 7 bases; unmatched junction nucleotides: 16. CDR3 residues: CASSQDRGRGLRVGEKLFF. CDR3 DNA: TGTGCCAGCAGCCAAGATAGGGGCAGGGGGCTCCGTGTGGGTGAAAAACTGTTTTTT.

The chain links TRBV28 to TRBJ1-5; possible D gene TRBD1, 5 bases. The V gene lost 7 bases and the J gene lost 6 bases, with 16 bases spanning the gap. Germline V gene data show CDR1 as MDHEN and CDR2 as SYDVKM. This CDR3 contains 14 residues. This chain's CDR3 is CASIREGLVQPQHF. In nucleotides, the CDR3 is TGTGCCAGCATCCGGGAGGGGCTCGTTCAGCCCCAGCATTTT.

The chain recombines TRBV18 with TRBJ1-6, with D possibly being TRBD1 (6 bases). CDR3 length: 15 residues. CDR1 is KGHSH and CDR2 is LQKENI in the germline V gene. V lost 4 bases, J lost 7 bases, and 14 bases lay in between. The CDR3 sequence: CASSLSGRGNSPLHF. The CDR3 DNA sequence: TGTGCCAGCTCACTAAGCGGCAGGGGCAATTCACCCCTCCACTTT.

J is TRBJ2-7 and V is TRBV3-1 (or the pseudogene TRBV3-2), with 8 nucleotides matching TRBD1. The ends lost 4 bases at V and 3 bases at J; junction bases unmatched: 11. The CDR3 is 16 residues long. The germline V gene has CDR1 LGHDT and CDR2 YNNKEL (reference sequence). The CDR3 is CASSPRTGLGVYEQYV. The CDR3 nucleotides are TGTGCCAGCAGCCCACGGACAGGGTTGGGGGTCTACGAGCAGTACGTC.

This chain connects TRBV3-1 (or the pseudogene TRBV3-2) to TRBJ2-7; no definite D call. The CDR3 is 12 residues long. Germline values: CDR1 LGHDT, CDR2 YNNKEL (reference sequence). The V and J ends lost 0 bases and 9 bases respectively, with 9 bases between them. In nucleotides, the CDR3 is TGTGCCAGCAGCCAAGAACGCGGTGGGCAGTACTTC. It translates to CASSQERGGQYF.

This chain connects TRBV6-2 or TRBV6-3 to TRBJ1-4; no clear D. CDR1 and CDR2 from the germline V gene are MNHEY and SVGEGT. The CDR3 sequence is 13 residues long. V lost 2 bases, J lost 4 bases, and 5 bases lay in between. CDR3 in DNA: TGTGCCAGCAGTTACGCGGGTAATGAAAAACTGTTTTTT. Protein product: CASSYAGNEKLFF.

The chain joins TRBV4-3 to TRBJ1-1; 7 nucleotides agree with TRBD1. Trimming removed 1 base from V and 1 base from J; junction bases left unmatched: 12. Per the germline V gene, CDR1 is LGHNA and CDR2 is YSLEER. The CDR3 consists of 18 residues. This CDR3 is CASSQGMARGGKNTEAFF. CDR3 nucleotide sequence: TGCGCCAGCAGCCAAGGTATGGCCAGGGGGGGCAAGAACACTGAAGCTTTCTTT.

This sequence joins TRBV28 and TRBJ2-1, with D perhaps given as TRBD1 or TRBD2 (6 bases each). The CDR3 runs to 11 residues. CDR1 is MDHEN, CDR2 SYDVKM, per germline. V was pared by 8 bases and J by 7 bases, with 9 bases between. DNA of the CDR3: TGTGCCAGCGGAGGGGGGAATGAGCAGTTCTTC. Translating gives CASGGGNEQFF.

The CDR3, as DNA: TGCGCCACCCAGGGGGGGACAGCGATCACCGGGGAGCTGTTTTTT. Encoded protein: CATQGGTAITGELFF. The chain recombines TRBV5-1 with TRBJ2-2; D could derive from TRBD1 or TRBD2 (7 bases each). The CDR3 totals 15 residues. Germline-derived CDR1 and CDR2 are SGHRS and YFSETQ. Between the trimmed V and J ends, which lost 9 bases and 4 bases, there was a span of 19 bases.

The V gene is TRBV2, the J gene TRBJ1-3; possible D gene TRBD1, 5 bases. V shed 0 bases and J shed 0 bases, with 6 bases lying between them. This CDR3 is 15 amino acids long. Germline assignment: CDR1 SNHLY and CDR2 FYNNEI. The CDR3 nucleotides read TGTGCCAGCAGTGAAGCGACAGCCTCTGGAAACACCATATATTTT. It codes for CASSEATASGNTIYF.